The TCR beta chain under discussion was sequenced for a study of blood T cell repertoires in COVID-19. Overall study: The United States, Italy and Spain were the sources of the acute and convalescent COVID-19 samples.

Between the trimmed V and J ends, which lost 3 bases and 3 bases, there was a span of 15 bases. The CDR3 is 15 residues long. Germline V CDR1 and CDR2: LNHDA, SQIVND (reference sequence). Methods used by the authors: Estimated nucleated cell counts came from reference gene primer amplification. The assay was immunoSEQ multiplex PCR, and TCRdb's table has in-frame clones only and misses some. V, J and clone size were drawn from that table, and D and trimming were deduced from the DNA. The sample lists about 400,000 clones; 88% were seen once. The rearrangement uses TRBV19 and TRBJ2-7; D may be TRBD2 (5 bases). Sequencing input: PBMCs or T cells enriched from blood (not recorded which). This receptor was taken from a woman aged 40 to 50 with acute COVID-19. The CDR3 here is CASSIAGRSGYEQYF. CDR3 nucleotide sequence: TGTGCCAGTAGTATTGCAGGTCGGAGCGGCTACGAGCAGTACTTC.